This passage covers 31 T cell receptor beta chains from one sample sequenced in a study of OX40 agonist ivuxolimab in advanced cancers. The method behind the library was the immunoSEQ multiplex PCR assay. As stored in TCRdb, this immuneACCESS dataset retains in-frame rearrangements with V and J assigned. A fraction of the clones does not appear; measured against another copy, unresolved V genes explain less than half of the discrepancy, and the remainder lacks a known reason. The sample yields 70,000 to 90,000 clones; roughly 89% were counted once. The ten largest clones take up more than 7.5% of the sample. Sequenced material: CD4+ or CD8+ T cells sorted from blood, taken in a trial of the OX40 agonist ivuxolimab. These receptor sequences come from an adult with an advanced solid tumor such as melanoma, head and neck, liver or kidney cancer.

V and J are TRBV9 and TRBJ2-7; the match to TRBD1 covers 7 bases. Trimming cost V 2 bases and J 0 bases; bases outside gene matches: 5. Germline-derived CDR1 and CDR2 are SGDLS and YYNGEE. The CDR3 loop spans 15 amino acids. CDR3 coding DNA: TGTGCCAGCAGCGTGGGGGACAGCGTCTCCTACGAGCAGTACTTC. The encoded protein is CASSVGDSVSYEQYF.

Comments on this clone: This CDR3 is also generated by other DNA sequences in the sample. V usage is TRBV30 and J usage is TRBJ2-3; D gene unclear. Per germline, CDR1 GTSNPN and CDR2 SVGIG (reference sequence). Trimming shortened V by 0 bases and J by 1 base, and 5 bases separated the two germline ends. The length of the CDR3 is 13 residues. In DNA form, the CDR3 reads TGTGCCTGGAGTGTTTTGGGCACAGATACGCAGTATTTT. Its protein is CAWSVLGTDTQYF.

The V gene is TRBV30, the J gene TRBJ1-6, with no clear D. The CDR3 totals 14 residues. Germline lookup yields CDR1 GTSNPN and CDR2 SVGIG (reference sequence). V lost 7 bases and J 3 bases, leaving 13 bases between the germline ends. This chain's CDR3 is CAYSDENYNSPLHF. Here the CDR3 DNA reads TGTGCCTACTCCGACGAAAACTATAATTCACCCCTCCACTTT.

V is TRBV6-5 and J is TRBJ1-2, with TRBD1 matching over 9 bases. This CDR3 comprises 14 residues. V was pared by 0 bases and J by 8 bases, with 4 bases of the junction left unmatched. In germline, CDR1 is MNHEY, CDR2 SVGAGI. The DNA for the CDR3 is TGTGCCAGCAGTTACTCACAGGGGGCCCAAGGCTACACCTTC. This gives the protein CASSYSQGAQGYTF.

This clone was seen a single time. V usage is TRBV28 and J usage is TRBJ1-1; D call uncertain. The CDR3 is 15 residues long. V lost 5 bases and J lost 3, with 16 bases in between. The germline V gene encodes CDR1 MDHEN and CDR2 SYDVKM. The CDR3 protein is CASSPSLEAYTEAFF. DNA for the CDR3: TGTGCCAGCAGTCCCTCTCTCGAAGCTTACACTGAAGCTTTCTTT. The variable domain in full, completed from reference TRBV28 and TRBJ1-1, reads DVKVTQSSRYLVKRTGEKVFLECVQDMDHENMFWYRQDPGLGLRLIYFSYDVKMKEKGDIPEGYSVSREKKERFSLILESASTNQTSMYLCASSPSLEAYTEAFFGQGTRLTVV.

This sequence joins TRBV2 and TRBJ2-3, with unresolved D. V dropped 2 bases and J dropped 1 base, with 10 bases sitting between them. The germline V gene encodes CDR1 SNHLY and CDR2 FYNNEI. The CDR3 extends over 15 amino acids. The CDR3 bases are TGTGCCAGCAGTGAACGGTTCACGGGCACAGATACGCAGTATTTT. It specifies CASSERFTGTDTQYF. The full variable domain, with the rest looked up from reference TRBV2 and TRBJ2-3, is EPEVTQTPSHQVTQMGQEVILRCVPISNHLYFYWYRQILGQKVEFLVSFYNNEISEKSEIFDDQFSVERPDGSNFTLKIRSTKLEDSAMYFCASSERFTGTDTQYFGPGTRLTVL.

Details on this clone: Other DNA sequences in this sample translate to the same CDR3. J is TRBJ2-5 and V is TRBV9; possibly TRBD1 for D (5 bases). This CDR3 has 12 residues. Germline assignment: CDR1 SGDLS and CDR2 YYNGEE. Between the trimmed V and J ends, which lost 0 bases and 5 bases, there was a span of 5 bases. The CDR3 loop reads CASSVAGETQYF. CDR3 sequence (DNA): TGTGCCAGCAGCGTAGCAGGGGAGACCCAGTACTTC. Based on the CDR3 plus reference TRBV9 and TRBJ2-5, the full variable domain is DSGVTQTPKHLITATGQRVTLRCSPRSGDLSVYWYQQSLDQGLQFLIQYYNGEERAKGNILERFSAQQFPDLHSELNLSSLELGDSALYFCASSVAGETQYFGPGTRLLVL.

This clone has just a few counts. CDR3 coding DNA: TGTGCCAGTAGTACGGGACACTATAGCAATCAGCCCCAGCATTTT. It specifies CASSTGHYSNQPQHF. The chain joins TRBV19 to TRBJ1-5, with a tentative D call TRBD1 (6 bases). Trimming took off 4 bases at V and 0 bases at J, with 10 bases between the two ends. The CDR3 extends over 15 amino acids. The germline V gene encodes CDR1 LNHDA and CDR2 SQIVND (reference sequence).

The chain has TRBV25-1 and TRBJ2-7; the D is unclear. CDR3 length: 12 amino acids. Per the germline V gene, CDR1 is MGHDK and CDR2 is SYGVNS. V lost 6 bases to trimming and J lost 2 bases, with 8 bases between them. For the CDR3, the DNA is TGTGCCAGCAGCCACCCCACCTACGAGCAGTACGTC. The encoded protein is CASSHPTYEQYV.

The V gene is TRBV30, the J gene TRBJ1-1; D is unclear. From germline, CDR1 is GTSNPN and CDR2 SVGIG (reference sequence). CDR3 size: 13 residues. The ends were cut back, 4 bases at V and 0 bases at J, with 9 bases in the middle. The CDR3 DNA sequence: TGTGCCTGGACTGAAACAATGAACACTGAAGCTTTCTTT. As protein: CAWTETMNTEAFF. Full variable domain (missing parts from reference TRBV30 and TRBJ1-1): SQTIHQWPATLVQPVGSPLSLECTVEGTSNPNLYWYRQAAGRGLQLLFYSVGIGQISSEVPQNLSASRPQDRQFILSSKKLLLSDSGFYLCAWTETMNTEAFFGQGTRLTVV.

CDR3 DNA sequence: TGCAGCGTTGAAGATCGCGCCCCGTTCTTC. The encoded protein is CSVEDRAPFF. This chain links TRBV29-1 with TRBJ2-1; no clear D gene. The CDR3 has 10 amino acids. V lost 0 bases, J lost 15 bases, and 9 bases lay in between. CDR1 is SQVTM and CDR2 is ANQGSEA in the germline V gene.

The V gene is TRBV28, the J gene TRBJ1-2; TRBD1 might be the D (6 bases). V shed 4 bases and J shed 5 bases, with 17 bases lying between them. The CDR3 loop spans 15 amino acids. Germline assignment: CDR1 MDHEN and CDR2 SYDVKM. The CDR3 bases are TGTGCCAGCAGTTGGGGGGCGCGACGGTTTTATGGCTACACCTTC. It translates to CASSWGARRFYGYTF.

The chain links TRBV2 to TRBJ2-1; TRBD1 or TRBD2 may be the D gene (5 bases each). CDR3 size: 18 residues. Germline V CDR1 and CDR2: SNHLY, FYNNEI. V gave up 9 bases and J gave up 8 bases, with 32 bases separating them. CDR3 protein: CARRDGHTMSSSWDEQFF. DNA of the CDR3: TGTGCCAGGAGGGACGGACATACAATGAGCAGTTCTTGGGATGAGCAGTTCTTC. The variable domain in full, completed from reference TRBV2 and TRBJ2-1, reads EPEVTQTPSHQVTQMGQEVILRCVPISNHLYFYWYRQILGQKVEFLVSFYNNEISEKSEIFDDQFSVERPDGSNFTLKIRSTKLEDSAMYFCARRDGHTMSSSWDEQFFGPGTRLTVL.

V gene TRBV11-2 combines with J gene TRBJ2-1; D gene unclear. Germline-derived CDR1 and CDR2 are SGHAT and FQNNGV. This CDR3 is built from 15 residues. The V and J ends lost 3 bases and 3 bases respectively, with 12 bases between them. CDR3 nucleotide sequence: TGTGCCAGCAGCTTGGTAGGTCGTGTCTACAATGAGCAGTTCTTC. It is translated as CASSLVGRVYNEQFF.

The chain couples TRBV7-3 to TRBJ2-3, with 11 bases aligning to TRBD2. The CDR3 totals 15 residues. Germline trimming cut 5 bases from V and 0 bases from J; bases unmatched to any gene: 1. The V gene's germline CDR1 is SGHTA and CDR2 FQGTGA. The CDR3: CASSGTSGSTDTQYF. The CDR3 DNA reads as TGTGCCAGCAGCGGGACTAGCGGTAGCACAGATACGCAGTATTTT.

The genes are TRBV10-3 and TRBJ1-2; D is uncertain. The V end was cut by 6 bases, the J end by 0 bases, with 2 bases between. From germline, CDR1 is ENHRY and CDR2 SYGVKD. The CDR3 consists of 11 residues. The CDR3 nucleotides read TGTGCCATCAGAACTAACTATGGCTACACCTTC. It encodes CAIRTNYGYTF.

This clone was picked up one time. The rearrangement joins TRBV19 to TRBJ1-2; a weak D match, TRBD1 (5 bases). V lost 9 bases and J 8 bases, leaving 19 bases between the germline ends. This CDR3 is built from 13 residues. Germline-derived CDR1 and CDR2 are LNHDA and SQIVND (reference sequence). The chain's CDR3 is CASGGSYLGGYTF. DNA for the CDR3: TGTGCCAGCGGGGGGAGCTACCTAGGAGGCTACACCTTC.

This clone has only one observation. The V gene is TRBV28, the J gene TRBJ2-3, with D perhaps TRBD2 (5 bases). Germline loops: CDR1 MDHEN, CDR2 SYDVKM. The CDR3 runs to 15 residues. With 3 bases removed from V and 5 bases from J, the gap between germline ends came to 15 bases. DNA for the CDR3: TGTGCCAGCAGTTTGGACTTTCCCGCAGGAGATACGCAGTATTTT. Translation gives CASSLDFPAGDTQYF.

This clone was recorded once. The rearrangement uses TRBV4-3 and TRBJ2-1, with 10 bases matching TRBD2. This CDR3 is built from 15 residues. Germline trimming cut 1 base from V and 7 bases from J; bases unmatched to any gene: 4. CDR1 is LGHNA and CDR2 is YSLEER in the germline V gene. The CDR3 spells CASSQGLAGENEQFF. The DNA for the CDR3 is TGCGCCAGCAGCCAAGGGCTAGCGGGGGAGAATGAGCAGTTCTTC.

The CDR3 is CAWSLLRGGKVLSTDTQYF. For the CDR3, the DNA is TGTGCCTGGAGCCTCTTAAGGGGGGGGAAGGTCCTTAGCACAGATACGCAGTATTTT. V and J are TRBV30 and TRBJ2-3, with D possibly matching TRBD2 (7 bases). The CDR3 sequence is 19 residues long. Germline V gene data show CDR1 as GTSNPN and CDR2 as SVGIG (reference sequence). V gave up 3 bases and J gave up 0 bases, with 25 bases separating them.

The chain recombines TRBV6-5 with TRBJ1-5; D gene uncertain. The CDR3 sequence is 13 residues long. V was trimmed by 0 bases and J by 10 bases, leaving 10 bases between them. Per germline, CDR1 MNHEY and CDR2 SVGAGI. In DNA form, the CDR3 reads TGTGCCAGCAGTTACTCAAGTTATTTTCCCCAGCATTTT. This codes for CASSYSSYFPQHF.

This chain connects TRBV9 to TRBJ2-3; a weak D match, TRBD2 (6 bases). Germline CDR1 reads SGDLS; CDR2 reads YYNGEE. Trimming took off 2 bases at V and 1 base at J, with 11 bases between the two ends. The length of the CDR3 is 15 residues. The CDR3 sequence is CASSVWSGGTDTQYF. DNA for the CDR3: TGTGCCAGCAGCGTGTGGTCGGGAGGCACAGATACGCAGTATTTT.

The genes are TRBV28 and TRBJ2-1, with D possibly matching TRBD2 (6 bases). The CDR3 totals 13 residues. CDR1 and CDR2 (germline): MDHEN, SYDVKM. Trimming took off 3 bases at V and 5 bases at J, with 8 bases between the two ends. Here the CDR3 reads CASSFGRNNEQFF. DNA for the CDR3: TGTGCCAGCAGTTTCGGGAGAAACAATGAGCAGTTCTTC.

The CDR3 loop is CASSQVPSGGAYEQFF. In nucleotides, the CDR3 is TGTGCCAGCAGCCAAGTTCCTAGCGGGGGGGCATATGAGCAGTTCTTC. The rearrangement uses TRBV4-2 and TRBJ2-1; the match to TRBD2 covers 12 bases. The length of the CDR3 is 16 residues. Germline CDR1 reads LGHNA; CDR2 reads YNFKEQ. J lost 8 bases, V lost 1 base, and 6 bases had no gene match.

DNA for the CDR3: TGTGCCAGCAGCCTACGACAGGGGGCCTACAATGAGCAGTTCTTC. It translates to CASSLRQGAYNEQFF. The V call is TRBV7-9, the J call TRBJ2-1, with 9 bases lining up with TRBD1. The V gene's germline CDR1 is SEHNR and CDR2 FQNEAQ (reference sequence). The CDR3 runs to 15 residues. V lost 5 bases to trimming and J lost 2 bases; unmatched junction nucleotides: 4.

This chain connects TRBV27 to TRBJ1-2; D uncertain. CDR1 is MNHEY and CDR2 is SMNVEV in the germline V gene (reference sequence). V shed 2 bases and J shed 6 bases, with 7 bases lying between them. The CDR3 runs 12 residues. The CDR3 DNA reads as TGTGCCAGCAGTTTAGACGGGGATGGCTACACCTTC. Protein product: CASSLDGDGYTF.

The V and J genes are TRBV6-5 and TRBJ2-1, with 7 bases aligning to TRBD1. This CDR3 region has 14 residues. Germline-derived CDR1 and CDR2 are MNHEY and SVGAGI. With V trimmed by 1 base and J by 10 bases, 7 bases remained unmatched. The CDR3 coding sequence is TGTGCCAGCAGTTACTTCACAGGGGTTGGGGAGCAGTTCTTC. Protein: CASSYFTGVGEQFF.

This sequence joins TRBV4-1 and TRBJ2-2; TRBD2 agrees at 7 bases. The CDR3 is 15 residues long. CDR1 and CDR2 from the germline V gene are MGHRA and YSYEKL. V lost 2 bases, J lost 7 bases, and 7 bases stayed unmatched. The CDR3 DNA reads as TGCGCCAGCAGCCAATTGCGGGAGAGGGGCGGGGAGCTGTTTTTT. Translated: CASSQLRERGGELFF.

V and J are TRBV2 and TRBJ2-3; D gene uncertain. The CDR3 is made up of 15 amino acids. CDR1 is SNHLY, CDR2 FYNNEI, per germline. The germline V and J ends were trimmed by 7 bases and 0 bases, with 14 bases remaining between them. In DNA, the CDR3 is TGTGCCAGCAACCCTGACTCCATTAGCACAGATACGCAGTATTTT. Protein sequence: CASNPDSISTDTQYF.

This clone was picked up one time. V is TRBV27 and J is TRBJ1-5; D gene ambiguous. The CDR3 is 15 amino acids. Germline V lookup: CDR1 MNHEY, CDR2 SMNVEV (reference sequence). Trimming took 1 base from V and 7 from J, leaving 14 bases between them. CDR3 protein: CASSLLAGSGQPQHF. The CDR3, as DNA: TGTGCCAGCAGTTTATTAGCGGGGTCGGGGCAGCCCCAGCATTTT.

The CDR3 bases are TGTGCCAGCAGTCCACCGCAGGAGAACACTGAAGCTTTCTTT. Its translation: CASSPPQENTEAFF. The rearrangement links TRBV28 to TRBJ1-1, with D hard to call. Germline V CDR1 and CDR2: MDHEN, SYDVKM. The V gene lost 5 bases and the J gene lost 1 base, with 11 bases spanning the gap. This CDR3 is built from 14 residues.